The clone carrying this TCR beta chain was seen a handful of times. This specimen belongs to a study of HIV-infected patients and healthy controls. A single record per CDR3 protein comes from TCRdb applying MiXCR to the 5' RACE reads. The repertoire holds 65,000 to 70,000 distinct CDR3 sequences, with around 16% as singletons. The TCR comes from a human donor in good health. The specimen sequenced was CD4+ T cells from blood.

The CDR3 here is CASSPDRGTEQYF. The CDR3, as DNA: TGTGCCAGCAGCCCCGACAGGGGTACCGAGCAGTACTTC. This sequence joins TRBV6-1 and TRBJ2-7; 8 bases are shared with TRBD1. The germline V gene encodes CDR1 MNHNS and CDR2 SASEGT. Trimming removed 6 bases from V and 6 bases from J; junction bases left unmatched: 7. This CDR3 has 13 amino acids.